This TCR beta chain was recovered during a study of T-cell memory formation after mild COVID-19. Study-wide context: Largely, the TCR clusters proved donor specific. Regarding the study as a whole: The study found contracting CD4+ clones mainly in CM and EM and contracting CD8+ clones in EMRA.

Note on this clonotype: What it binds is unknown.

The length of the CDR3 is 14 residues. Barcoded TCR alpha and TCR beta cDNA libraries with UMIs came from 5'RACE using constant-segment primers. TCRdb redid the calling of the 5' RACE reads with MiXCR, one entry per CDR3 protein. Of around 450,000 distinct CDR3 sequences in the sample, 20% were seen once. Sequencing was carried out using PBMCs or a T cell subset sorted from them (not recorded which). V gene TRBV21-1 combines with J gene TRBJ1-1. TRBV21-1 is a recognized pseudogene. The receptor was derived from an adult woman who had mild COVID-19 (a few samples of this study predate the infection). Cell type and time point are not known. For the CDR3, the DNA is TGTGCCAGCAGCAAAGGACCTCTGAACACTGAAGCTTTCTTT. It is translated as CASSKGPLNTEAFF.